These 15 T cell receptor beta chains originate from one sample sequenced in a study of T-cell memory formation after mild COVID-19. TCRdb recomputed calls from the 5' RACE reads with MiXCR, one row per CDR3 protein. Among 350,000 to 400,000 distinct CDR3 sequences, 14% were seen once, and the ten largest hold around 22%. Specimen: PBMCs or a T cell subset sorted from them (not recorded which). The receptors were gathered from a man aged 18 to 29 who had mild COVID-19 (a few samples of this study predate the infection). Cell type and time point are not known.

This clonotype was observed a few times. The J gene is TRBJ2-3, the V gene TRBV6-2 or TRBV6-3; TRBD2 matches 9 bases. The V gene's germline CDR1 is MNHEY and CDR2 SVGEGT. The CDR3 is 17 amino acids. Trimming removed 6 bases from V and 7 bases from J; junction bases left unmatched: 17. CDR3 in DNA: TGTGCCAGCAGGGCGACTAGCGGCCCCTCGGTTAGAAATACGCAGTATTTT. It specifies CASRATSGPSVRNTQYF.

The CDR3 loop reads CASSYHFQGAGNEQFF. DNA of the CDR3: TGTGCCAGCAGTTACCATTTTCAGGGGGCGGGCAATGAGCAGTTCTTC. The chain recombines TRBV6-2 or TRBV6-3 with TRBJ2-1; 8 bases line up with TRBD1. The CDR3 has 16 amino acids. Trimming cost V 2 bases and J 6 bases; bases outside gene matches: 9. Germline CDR1 MNHEY, CDR2 SVGEGT.

This chain joins TRBV15 and TRBJ2-5; D perhaps matches TRBD2 (6 bases). The germline V and J ends were trimmed by 3 bases and 2 bases, with 7 bases remaining between them. CDR1 LNHNV and CDR2 YYDKDF come from the germline V gene (reference sequence). CDR3 length: 13 residues. CDR3 nucleotide sequence: TGTGCCACCAGCAGGGGACTTCAAGAGACCCAGTACTTC. It codes for CATSRGLQETQYF.

The chain uses TRBV7-2 and TRBJ2-1, with TRBD2 identical over 9 bases. The junction had 13 bases not matched to a gene; V was cut back by 3 bases and J by 7 bases. The germline gives CDR1 SGHTA, CDR2 FQGNSA. The CDR3 length is 17 residues. The CDR3 is CASSFGLAGLKWNEQFF. The CDR3 region has the DNA TGTGCCAGCAGCTTTGGTCTAGCGGGGTTGAAGTGGAATGAGCAGTTCTTC.

This clonotype was recorded a few times. The chain carries TRBV5-1 and TRBJ1-5; no firm D call. The CDR3 sequence is 17 residues long. V was cut by 5 bases and J by 0 bases, with 18 bases left in between. The germline V gene encodes CDR1 SGHRS and CDR2 YFSETQ. CDR3 bases: TGCGCCAGCAGATTCCGGGGAGGGCACCTTAGCAATCAGCCCCAGCATTTT. Amino acid sequence: CASRFRGGHLSNQPQHF.

This clonotype was picked up a small number of times. The chain carries TRBV3-1 and TRBJ1-6; unclear D gene. CDR1 and CDR2 from the germline V gene are LGHDT and YNNKEL (reference sequence). The CDR3 length is 13 residues. V lost 2 bases, J lost 10 bases, and 9 bases lay in between. The chain's CDR3 is CASSQSGVSPLHF. The CDR3 DNA sequence: TGTGCCAGCAGCCAAAGCGGGGTATCACCCCTCCACTTT.

This clonotype turned up a few times. This rearrangement joins TRBV19 to TRBJ2-3, with 10 bases fitting TRBD2. With V trimmed by 5 bases and J by 1 base, 12 bases remained unmatched. This CDR3 has 18 amino acids. Germline V gene data show CDR1 as LNHDA and CDR2 as SQIVND (reference sequence). CDR3 region: CASSALLRLAGGTDTQYF. The CDR3 DNA is TGTGCCAGTAGTGCCCTTCTTCGGCTAGCGGGGGGCACAGATACGCAGTATTTT.

This clonotype was seen more than once but under ten times. The V call is TRBV29-1, the J call TRBJ1-1; D is ambiguous. Germline CDR1 is SQVTM and CDR2 is ANQGSEA. V was pared by 3 bases and J by 1 base, with 6 bases between. CDR3 length: 12 residues. The CDR3 here is CSVDGRNTEAFF. CDR3 bases: TGCAGCGTTGACGGCCGGAACACTGAAGCTTTCTTT.

CDR3 amino acids: CASSSGPEVNEQYF. The CDR3 nucleotides are TGTGCCAGCAGTTCGGGCCCGGAGGTGAACGAGCAGTACTTC. This chain connects TRBV6-5 to TRBJ2-7; D possibly corresponds to TRBD2 (5 bases). Between the trimmed V and J ends, which lost 4 bases and 5 bases, there was a span of 15 bases. The CDR3 contains 14 residues. Germline values: CDR1 MNHEY, CDR2 SVGAGI.

This clonotype was found a few times. This sequence joins TRBV5-1 and TRBJ2-2, with TRBD1 identical over 9 bases. The CDR3 totals 16 residues. Germline assignment: CDR1 SGHRS and CDR2 YFSETQ. Losses at the gene ends were 1 base for V and 1 base for J; bases not matched to a gene: 2. Written as DNA, the CDR3 is TGCGCCAGCAGCTTGCAGGGACAGGGGAACACCGGGGAGCTGTTTTTT. Its translation: CASSLQGQGNTGELFF.

Ten or more counts support this clonotype. The chain links TRBV12-3 or TRBV12-4 to TRBJ2-2; the match to TRBD1 covers 8 bases. This CDR3 comprises 15 residues. Trimming removed 7 bases from V and 4 bases from J; junction bases left unmatched: 8. For the CDR3, the DNA is TGTGCCAGCACCCGGACAGGGACTCGCACCGGGGAGCTGTTTTTT. Protein: CASTRTGTRTGELFF.

In this sample, this clonotype turned up a few times. This sequence joins TRBV6-5 and TRBJ2-3; unclear D gene. This CDR3 is 14 amino acids long. V shed 0 bases and J shed 6 bases, with 10 bases lying between them. Per the germline V gene, CDR1 is MNHEY and CDR2 is SVGAGI. The CDR3 sequence: CASSYSLAADTQYF. The CDR3 nucleotides are TGTGCCAGCAGTTACTCGTTGGCCGCTGATACGCAGTATTTT.

The chain couples TRBV25-1 to TRBJ2-3; 7 nucleotides align to TRBD2. Trimming took 1 base from V and 4 from J; bases not matched to a gene: 5. Germline V gives CDR1 MGHDK, CDR2 SYGVNS. This CDR3 comprises 15 residues. Here the CDR3 reads CASSELPGRADTQYF. CDR3 DNA: TGTGCCAGCAGTGAATTGCCGGGGAGGGCAGATACGCAGTATTTT.

This clonotype was counted ten times or more. The CDR3 spells CASSFSPGRTDTQYF. For the CDR3, the DNA is TGTGCCAGCAGCTTTAGTCCGGGACGCACAGATACGCAGTATTTT. The chain links TRBV5-6 to TRBJ2-3; D might be TRBD1 or TRBD2, each matching 5 bases. The V end lost 2 bases, the J end lost 1 base, and 11 bases lay between the germline ends. The CDR3 contains 15 residues. CDR1 and CDR2 from the germline V gene are SGHDT and YYEEEE.

This rearrangement joins TRBV7-9 to TRBJ1-1, with D possibly being TRBD1 (5 bases). Trimming removed 5 bases at V and 6 bases at J, with 22 bases between. The CDR3 runs to 16 residues. Germline values: CDR1 SEHNR, CDR2 FQNEAQ (reference sequence). The CDR3 spells CASSLGGGRRLSEAFF. CDR3 in DNA: TGTGCCAGCAGCCTTGGGGGGGGAAGAAGGTTATCTGAAGCTTTCTTT.